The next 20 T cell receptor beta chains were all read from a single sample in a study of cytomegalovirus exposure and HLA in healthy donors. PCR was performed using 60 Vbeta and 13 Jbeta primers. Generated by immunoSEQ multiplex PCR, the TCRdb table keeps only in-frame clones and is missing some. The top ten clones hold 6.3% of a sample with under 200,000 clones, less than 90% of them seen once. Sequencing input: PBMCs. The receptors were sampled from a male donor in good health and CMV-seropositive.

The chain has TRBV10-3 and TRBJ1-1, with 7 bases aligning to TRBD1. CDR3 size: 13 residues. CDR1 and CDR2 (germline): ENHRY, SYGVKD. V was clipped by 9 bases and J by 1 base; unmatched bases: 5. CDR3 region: CAITDRPNTEAFF. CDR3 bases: TGTGCCATTACGGACAGGCCGAACACTGAAGCTTTCTTT.

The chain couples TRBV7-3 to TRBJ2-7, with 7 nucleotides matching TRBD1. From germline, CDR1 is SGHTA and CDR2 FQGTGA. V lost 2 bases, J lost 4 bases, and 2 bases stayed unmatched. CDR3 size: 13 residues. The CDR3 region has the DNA TGTGCCAGCAGCTTAGGACAGGTTTACGAGCAGTACTTC. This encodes CASSLGQVYEQYF.

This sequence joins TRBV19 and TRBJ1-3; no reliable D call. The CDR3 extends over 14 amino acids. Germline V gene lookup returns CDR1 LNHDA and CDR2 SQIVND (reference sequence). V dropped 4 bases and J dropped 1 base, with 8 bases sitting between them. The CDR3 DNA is TGTGCCAGTAGTAATACTCCTTCTGGAAACACCATATATTTT. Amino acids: CASSNTPSGNTIYF.

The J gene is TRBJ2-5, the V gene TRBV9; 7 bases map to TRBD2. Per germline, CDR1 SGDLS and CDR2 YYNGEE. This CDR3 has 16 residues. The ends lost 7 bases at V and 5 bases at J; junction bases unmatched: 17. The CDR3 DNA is TGTGCCAGCCACCACGGGGAGGGAGGGAAAGAGGAGACCCAGTACTTC. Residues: CASHHGEGGKEETQYF.

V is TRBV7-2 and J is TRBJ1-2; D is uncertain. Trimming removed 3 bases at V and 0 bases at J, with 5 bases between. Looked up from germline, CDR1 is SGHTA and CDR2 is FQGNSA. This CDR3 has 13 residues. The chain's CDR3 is CASSFLTNYGYTF. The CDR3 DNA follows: TGTGCCAGCAGCTTCTTAACTAACTATGGCTACACCTTC.

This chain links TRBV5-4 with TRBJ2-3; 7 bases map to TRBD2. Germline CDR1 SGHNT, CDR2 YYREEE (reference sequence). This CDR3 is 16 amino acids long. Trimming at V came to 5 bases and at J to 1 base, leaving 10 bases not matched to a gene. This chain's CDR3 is CASSIPSSGGTDTQYF. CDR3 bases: TGTGCCAGCAGTATCCCATCTAGCGGAGGCACAGATACGCAGTATTTT.

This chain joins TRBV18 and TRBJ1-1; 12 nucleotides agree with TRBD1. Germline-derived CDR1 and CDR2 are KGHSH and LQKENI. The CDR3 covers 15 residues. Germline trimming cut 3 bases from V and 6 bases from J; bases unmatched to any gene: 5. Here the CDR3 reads CASSPRDRGQAEAFF. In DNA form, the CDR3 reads TGTGCCAGCTCACCGCGGGACAGGGGGCAGGCTGAAGCTTTCTTT.

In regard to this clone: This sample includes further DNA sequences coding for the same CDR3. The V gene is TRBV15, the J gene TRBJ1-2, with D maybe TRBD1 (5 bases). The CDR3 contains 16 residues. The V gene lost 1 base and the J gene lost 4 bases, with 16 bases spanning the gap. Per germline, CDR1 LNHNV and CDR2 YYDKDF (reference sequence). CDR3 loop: CATSRALDRDRYGYTF. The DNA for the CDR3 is TGTGCCACCAGCAGAGCCCTCGACAGAGATCGCTATGGCTACACCTTC.

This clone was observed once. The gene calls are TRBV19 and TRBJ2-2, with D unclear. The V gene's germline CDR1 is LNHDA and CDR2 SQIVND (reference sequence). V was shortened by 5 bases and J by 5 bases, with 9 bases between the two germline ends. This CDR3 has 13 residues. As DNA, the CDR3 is TGTGCCAGTAGTTCATCTAGGACCGGGGAGCTGTTTTTT. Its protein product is CASSSSRTGELFF.

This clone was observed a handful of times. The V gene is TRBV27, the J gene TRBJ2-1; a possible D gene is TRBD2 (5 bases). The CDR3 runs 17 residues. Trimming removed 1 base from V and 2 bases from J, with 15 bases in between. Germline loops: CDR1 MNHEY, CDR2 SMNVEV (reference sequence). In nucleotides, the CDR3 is TGTGCCAGCAGTTTATTTCGGCGGGCGCCCACCTACAATGAGCAGTTCTTC. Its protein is CASSLFRRAPTYNEQFF.

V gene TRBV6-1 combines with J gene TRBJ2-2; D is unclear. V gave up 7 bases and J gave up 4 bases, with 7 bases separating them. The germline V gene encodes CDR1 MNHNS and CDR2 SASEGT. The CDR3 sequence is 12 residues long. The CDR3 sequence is CASTRATGELFF. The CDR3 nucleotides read TGTGCCAGCACTCGAGCCACCGGGGAGCTGTTTTTT.

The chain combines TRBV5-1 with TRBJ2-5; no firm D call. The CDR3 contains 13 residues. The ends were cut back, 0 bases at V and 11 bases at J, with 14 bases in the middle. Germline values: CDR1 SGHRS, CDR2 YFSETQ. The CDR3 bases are TGCGCCAGCAGCTTGGCTGGCTACAGTAGGCAGTACTTC. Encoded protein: CASSLAGYSRQYF. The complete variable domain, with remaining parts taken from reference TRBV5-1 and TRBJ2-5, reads KAGVTQTPRYLIKTRGQQVTLSCSPISGHRSVSWYQQTPGQGLQFLFEYFSETQRNKGNFPGRFSGRQFSNSRSEMNVSTLELGDSALYLCASSLAGYSRQYFGPGTRLLVL.

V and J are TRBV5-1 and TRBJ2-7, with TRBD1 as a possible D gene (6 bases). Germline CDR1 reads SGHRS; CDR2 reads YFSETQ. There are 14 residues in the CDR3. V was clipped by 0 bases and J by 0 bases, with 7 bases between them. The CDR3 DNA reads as TGCGCCAGCAGCTTGGAGGACAGCTCCTACGAGCAGTACTTC. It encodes CASSLEDSSYEQYF.

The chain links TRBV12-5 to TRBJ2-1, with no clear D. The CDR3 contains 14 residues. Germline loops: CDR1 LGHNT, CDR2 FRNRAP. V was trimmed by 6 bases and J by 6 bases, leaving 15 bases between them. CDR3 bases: TGTGCTAGTGGCCAAGGAGTTTTATTCAATGAGCAGTTCTTC. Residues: CASGQGVLFNEQFF.

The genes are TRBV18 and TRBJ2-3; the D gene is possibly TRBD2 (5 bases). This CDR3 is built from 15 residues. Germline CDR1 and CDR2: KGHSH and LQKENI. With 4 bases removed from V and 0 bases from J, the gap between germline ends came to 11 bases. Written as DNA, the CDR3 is TGTGCCAGCTCACTTAGCGCCAATAGCACAGATACGCAGTATTTT. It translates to CASSLSANSTDTQYF.

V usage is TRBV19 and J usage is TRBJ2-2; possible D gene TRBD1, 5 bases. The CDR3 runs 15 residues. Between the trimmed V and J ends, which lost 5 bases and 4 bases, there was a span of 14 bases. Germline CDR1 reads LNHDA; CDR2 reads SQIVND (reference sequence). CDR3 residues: CASSPQGRGTGELFF. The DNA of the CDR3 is TGTGCCAGTAGTCCCCAGGGTAGGGGCACCGGGGAGCTGTTTTTT.

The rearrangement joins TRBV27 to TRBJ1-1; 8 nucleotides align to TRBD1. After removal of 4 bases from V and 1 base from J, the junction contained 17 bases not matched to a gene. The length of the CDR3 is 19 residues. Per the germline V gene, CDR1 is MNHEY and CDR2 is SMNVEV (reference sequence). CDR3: CASSSTAVGRGLWNTEAFF. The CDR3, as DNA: TGTGCCAGCAGTTCCACCGCTGTGGGCAGGGGGCTTTGGAACACTGAAGCTTTCTTT.

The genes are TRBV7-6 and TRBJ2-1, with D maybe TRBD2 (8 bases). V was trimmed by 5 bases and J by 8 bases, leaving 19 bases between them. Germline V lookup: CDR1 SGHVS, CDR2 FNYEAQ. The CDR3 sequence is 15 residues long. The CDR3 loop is CASSAREGAKDEQFF. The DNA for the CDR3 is TGTGCCAGCAGCGCACGGGAGGGGGCCAAAGATGAGCAGTTCTTC.

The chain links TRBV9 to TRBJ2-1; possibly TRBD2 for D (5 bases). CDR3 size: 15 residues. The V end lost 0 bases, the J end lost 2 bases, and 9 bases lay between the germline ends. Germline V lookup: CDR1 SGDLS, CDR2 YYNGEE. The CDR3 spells CASSVDGVPYNEQFF. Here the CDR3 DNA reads TGTGCCAGCAGCGTAGACGGGGTGCCCTACAATGAGCAGTTCTTC.

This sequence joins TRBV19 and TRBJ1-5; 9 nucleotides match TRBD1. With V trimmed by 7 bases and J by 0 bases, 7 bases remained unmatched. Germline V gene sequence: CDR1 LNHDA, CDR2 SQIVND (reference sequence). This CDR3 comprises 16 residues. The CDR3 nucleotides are TGTGCCAGTACACCGGGACAGGGTTATAGCAATCAGCCCCAGCATTTT. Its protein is CASTPGQGYSNQPQHF.